This paragraph covers one T cell receptor (beta chain) sequence. The sample belongs to a study of blood T cell repertoires in COVID-19. Study information: Spain, Italy and the United States supplied samples that represented acute and convalescent COVID-19. PBMCs, B-cell-depleted T cells, or T cells provided the cDNA or gDNA that made up the material.

Study processing details: It was from reference gene primer amplification that nucleated cell counts were estimated. Assay used: immunoSEQ multiplex PCR; TCRdb lists only in-frame clones, some missing. V, J and clone size were drawn from that table, and D and trimming were deduced from the DNA. This table holds around 290,000 clones, about 87% found once. Looked up from germline, CDR1 is SGHDT and CDR2 is YYEEEE. V gave up 0 bases and J gave up 3 bases, with 13 bases separating them. This CDR3 is built from 16 residues. The clonotype originates from a woman between 50 and 59 years old who had recovered from COVID-19. This chain uses TRBV5-6 with TRBJ1-3, with a tentative D call TRBD1 (6 bases). Source material: peripheral blood. CDR3 amino acids: CASSLEGGRVGNTIYF. DNA for the CDR3: TGTGCCAGCAGCTTGGAGGGGGGGCGTGTTGGAAACACCATATATTTT.